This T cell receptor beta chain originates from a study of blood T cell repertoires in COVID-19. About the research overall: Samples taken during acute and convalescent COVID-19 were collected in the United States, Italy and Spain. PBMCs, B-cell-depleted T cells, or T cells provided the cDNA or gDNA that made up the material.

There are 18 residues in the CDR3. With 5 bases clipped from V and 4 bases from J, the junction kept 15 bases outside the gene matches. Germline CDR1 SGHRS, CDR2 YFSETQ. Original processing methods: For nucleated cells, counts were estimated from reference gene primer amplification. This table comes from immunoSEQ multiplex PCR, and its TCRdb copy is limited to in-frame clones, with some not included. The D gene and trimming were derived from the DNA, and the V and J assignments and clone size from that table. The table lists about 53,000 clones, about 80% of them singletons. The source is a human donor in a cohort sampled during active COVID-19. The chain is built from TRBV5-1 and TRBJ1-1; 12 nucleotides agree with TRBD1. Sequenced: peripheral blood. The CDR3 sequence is CASSLNLPGQGAFTEAFF. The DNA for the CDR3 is TGCGCCAGCAGTCTGAACCTTCCGGGACAGGGGGCTTTCACTGAAGCTTTCTTT.